This T cell receptor (beta chain) came from a study of neurological immune-mediated disorders. TCRdb analysed the 5' RACE reads with MiXCR anew, one entry per CDR3 protein. The profile shows about 59,000 distinct CDR3 sequences, around 24% of them singletons. Noted time point: technical triplicate 2. Trimming took off 3 bases at V and 3 bases at J, with 21 bases between the two ends. CDR3 size: 17 residues. CDR1 MNHEY and CDR2 SMNVEV come from the germline V gene (reference sequence). This clonotype was sampled from a man between 60 and 75 years old with HTLV-1-associated myelopathy (HAM/TSP). The V and J genes are TRBV27 and TRBJ2-7, with a possible D match to TRBD2 (7 bases). Specimen: PBMCs. The CDR3 DNA reads TGTGCCAGCAGTTTGCGCATAGGGGGGGGATCAATCTACGAGCAGTACTTC. Protein sequence: CASSLRIGGGSIYEQYF.